The entry below gives a single T cell receptor (beta chain) sequence along with its context. Its antigen is unknown. It has no much larger one-base neighbor in the sample; base qualities were not kept. This entry is derived from a study of blood T cell repertoires in COVID-19 (TCRdb year 2020). As for the study more broadly: Samples from collaborators originated in the United States, Italy and Spain and spanned both the acute and convalescent phases of COVID-19. The repertoires were released in a freely available public database meant as a resource for research on the immune response to SARS-CoV-2. Sample metadata almost always included a de-identified subject ID, COVID-19 status, age in years and sex. The prospective study material was composed of cDNA or gDNA derived from T cells, B-cell-depleted T cells, or PBMCs. Where HLA class I and class II types were available, the types were taken from metadata supplied by the sample provider, not from assay-based typing. The samples were drawn from two sources: the first 160 participants of the ongoing ImmuneRACE study, and fewer than 1,500 subjects contributed by 6 global collaborators. The dataset comprised deeply sampled blood TCRbeta repertoires from subjects exposed to, actively infected with, or recovered from COVID-19.

According to the germline V gene, CDR1 reads SGHRS and CDR2 reads YFSETQ. V loses 0 bases, J loses 0 bases, and the germline ends lie 6 bases apart. The CDR3 runs 14 amino acids, cysteine and phenylalanine included. This entry keeps only the CDR3 DNA: 42 bases, framed from base 1. Here is what the overall study found, with its caveats: The amount of clinical and demographic metadata varied by source and participant and was provided uncurated.

TCRbeta CDR3 regions were amplified from genomic DNA using the immunoSEQ Assay, a bias-controlled multiplex PCR. Regarding the original processing steps: The number of nucleated cells in each sample was estimated from the amplification of reference gene primers within the assay. To quantify the absolute abundance of each unique TCRbeta CDR3 rearrangement, sequence reads were collapsed and filtered. For each sample, productive Simpson clonality was calculated by taking the square root of Simpson's diversity index across productive rearrangements. Entries here come from immuneACCESS through TCRdb and include only in-frame sequences with V and J called. Some clones fail to appear in such tables; in the studies checked, an unresolved V gene covers under half of the shortfall, and the cause of the remainder is unknown. That table furnishes V, J and clone size, whereas the DNA furnished D and trimming. This sample holds hundreds of thousands of clones; around nine tenths were observed only once. The ten largest clones take up approximately 4.3% of the sample.

The collaborating institutions used their own protocols to collect whole blood in K2EDTA tubes. For TCRbeta analysis, collaborator samples were shipped as frozen whole blood, as isolated PBMCs, or as DNA extracted from either sample type. The sequence came from a middle-aged man with acute or convalescent COVID-19. The rearrangement combines TRBV5-1 with TRBJ1-1, with no confident D gene call. Sequenced sample: peripheral blood. Here the CDR3 is given as CASSLELMNTEAFF. The nucleotide sequence is TGCGCCAGCAGCTTGGAACTGATGAACACTGAAGCTTTCTTT.